A single sample is the source of the 9 T cell receptor beta chains below, sequenced in a study of radiotherapy plus CTLA-4 blockade in lung cancer. Repertoires were generated with immunoSEQ multiplex PCR, while TCRdb's copy carries only in-frame clones and drops some. Of 40,000 or so clones listed, approximately 86% are singletons. The sample was peripheral blood, taken from a patient treated with radiotherapy plus ipilimumab. Receptors originate from a human donor with non-small cell lung cancer whose response to radiotherapy plus ipilimumab could not be evaluated.

The chain uses TRBV11-2 and TRBJ2-2, with 9 nucleotides matching TRBD1. In germline, CDR1 is SGHAT, CDR2 FQNNGV. The CDR3 totals 16 residues. V was clipped by 5 bases and J by 7 bases; unmatched bases: 11. This CDR3 reads CASSPLQGASGGELFF. As DNA, the CDR3 is TGTGCCAGCAGCCCCCTACAGGGGGCCTCAGGCGGGGAGCTGTTTTTT. The whole variable domain, remainder taken from reference TRBV11-2 and TRBJ2-2, is EAGVAQSPRYKIIEKRQSVAFWCNPISGHATLYWYQQILGQGPKLLIQFQNNGVVDDSQLPKDRFSAERLKGVDSTLKIQPAKLEDSAVYLCASSPLQGASGGELFFGEGSRLTVL.

In this sample, this clone turned up a few times. This CDR3 reads CASSWGGSSPLHF. The DNA for the CDR3 is TGTGCCAGCAGCTGGGGGGGTAGCTCACCCCTCCACTTT. The genes are TRBV7-9 and TRBJ1-6, with D maybe TRBD1 (5 bases). CDR3 length equals 13 residues. CDR1 and CDR2 from the germline V gene are SEHNR and FQNEAQ (reference sequence). V shed 4 bases and J shed 10 bases, with 11 bases lying between them.

The rearrangement links TRBV5-5 to TRBJ2-7; 7 bases fit TRBD1. The CDR3 sequence is 14 residues long. The trim removed 6 bases at V and 6 bases at J, leaving 12 bases unmatched. The germline V gene has CDR1 SGHKS and CDR2 YYEKEE (reference sequence). DNA of the CDR3: TGTGCCAGCACCCCGTATCTGGGACAGATCGAGCAGTACTTC. Encoded protein: CASTPYLGQIEQYF.

The J gene is TRBJ2-7, the V gene TRBV28, with TRBD1 matching over 10 bases. V lost 3 bases to trimming and J lost 7 bases; unmatched junction nucleotides: 6. This CDR3 has 14 amino acids. Per the germline V gene, CDR1 is MDHEN and CDR2 is SYDVKM. The CDR3 DNA reads as TGTGCCAGCAGTTTGGGACAGGGGCTTAGGGAGCAGTACTTC. It codes for CASSLGQGLREQYF.

The rearrangement links TRBV5-4 to TRBJ2-2; 8 bases are shared with TRBD2. Germline V gene data show CDR1 as SGHNT and CDR2 as YYREEE (reference sequence). The CDR3 sequence is 18 residues long. Losses at the gene ends were 0 bases for V and 1 base for J; bases not matched to a gene: 8. The CDR3 loop is CASSLVRMGLVNTGELFF. The DNA for the CDR3 is TGTGCCAGCAGCTTGGTACGGATGGGACTAGTGAACACCGGGGAGCTGTTTTTT.

This clone was observed a handful of times. The chain recombines TRBV28 with TRBJ2-1; 11 nucleotides line up with TRBD2. Germline V gene data show CDR1 as MDHEN and CDR2 as SYDVKM. The CDR3 spans 17 residues. The junction had 8 bases not matched to a gene; V was cut back by 1 base and J by 6 bases. CDR3 sequence (DNA): TGTGCCAGCAGTTTATCTCTTAGACTAGCGGGACTCAATGAGCAGTTCTTC. It encodes CASSLSLRLAGLNEQFF.

The CDR3 DNA reads TGCGCCAGCAGCCCCATCGGCGGGGGAACCTACAATGAGCAGTTCTTC. It specifies CASSPIGGGTYNEQFF. V is TRBV5-1 and J is TRBJ2-1, with 7 positions matching TRBD2. Per germline, CDR1 SGHRS and CDR2 YFSETQ. Unmatched junction bases numbered 9, after V lost 4 bases and J lost 2 bases. This CDR3 is 16 amino acids long.

V is TRBV7-8 and J is TRBJ2-7, with D possibly being TRBD1 (6 bases). This CDR3 is 12 amino acids long. The germline CDR1 and CDR2 sequences are SGHVS and FQNEAQ. The V end lost 4 bases, the J end lost 5 bases, and 9 bases lay between the germline ends. CDR3 sequence (DNA): TGTGCCAGCAGCTCCCAGGGGCACGAGCAGTACTTC. It is translated as CASSSQGHEQYF.

V usage is TRBV19 and J usage is TRBJ1-6, with TRBD1 as a possible D gene (5 bases). The length of the CDR3 is 18 residues. CDR1 is LNHDA, CDR2 SQIVND, per germline (reference sequence). V lost 1 base and J lost 0, with 13 bases in between. As DNA, the CDR3 is TGTGCCAGTAGTATAGTGCAGGGCCGGAGCTCCTATAATTCACCCCTCCACTTT. This sequence encodes CASSIVQGRSSYNSPLHF.